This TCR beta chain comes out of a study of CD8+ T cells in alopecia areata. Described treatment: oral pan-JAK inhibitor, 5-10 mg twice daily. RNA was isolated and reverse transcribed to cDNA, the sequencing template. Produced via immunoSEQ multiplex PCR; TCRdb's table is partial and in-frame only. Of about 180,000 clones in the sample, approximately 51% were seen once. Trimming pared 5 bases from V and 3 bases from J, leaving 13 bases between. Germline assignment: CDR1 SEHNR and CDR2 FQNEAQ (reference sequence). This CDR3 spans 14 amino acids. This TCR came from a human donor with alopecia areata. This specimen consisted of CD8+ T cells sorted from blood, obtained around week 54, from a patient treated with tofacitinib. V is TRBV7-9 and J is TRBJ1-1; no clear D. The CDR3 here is CASSMVLWDTEAFF. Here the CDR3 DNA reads TGTGCCAGCAGCATGGTCCTCTGGGACACTGAAGCTTTCTTT.